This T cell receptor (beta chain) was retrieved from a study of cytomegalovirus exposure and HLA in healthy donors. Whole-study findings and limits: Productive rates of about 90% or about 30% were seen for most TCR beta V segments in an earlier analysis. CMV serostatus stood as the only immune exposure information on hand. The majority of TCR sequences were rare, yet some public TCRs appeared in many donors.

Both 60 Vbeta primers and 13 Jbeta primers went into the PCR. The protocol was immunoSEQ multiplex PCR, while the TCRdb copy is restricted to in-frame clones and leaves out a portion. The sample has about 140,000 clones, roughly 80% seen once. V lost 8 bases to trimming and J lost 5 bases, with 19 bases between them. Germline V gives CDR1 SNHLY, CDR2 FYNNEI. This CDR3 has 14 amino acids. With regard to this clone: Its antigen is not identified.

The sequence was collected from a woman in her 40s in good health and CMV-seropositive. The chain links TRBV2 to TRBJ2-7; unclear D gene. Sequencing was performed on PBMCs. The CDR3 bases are TGTGCCAGCCTCCCGACTGACCAGTCGCACGAGCAGTACTTC. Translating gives CASLPTDQSHEQYF.